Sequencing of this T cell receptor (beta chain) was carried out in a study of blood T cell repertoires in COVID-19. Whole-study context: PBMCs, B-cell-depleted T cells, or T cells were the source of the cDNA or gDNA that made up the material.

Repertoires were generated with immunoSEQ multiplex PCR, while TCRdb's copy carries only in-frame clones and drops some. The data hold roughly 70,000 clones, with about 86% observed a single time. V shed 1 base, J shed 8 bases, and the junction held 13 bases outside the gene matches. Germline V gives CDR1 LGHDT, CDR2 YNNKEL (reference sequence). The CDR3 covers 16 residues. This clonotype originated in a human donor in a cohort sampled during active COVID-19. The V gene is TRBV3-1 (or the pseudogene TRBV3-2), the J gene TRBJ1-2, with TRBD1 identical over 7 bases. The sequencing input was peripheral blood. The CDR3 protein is CASSQVGWDSRGGYTF. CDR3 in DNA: TGTGCCAGCAGCCAAGTGGGTTGGGACAGCCGGGGGGGCTACACCTTC.